This T cell receptor (beta chain) was identified during a study of blood T cells in healthy people across ages. From germline, CDR1 is LGHDT and CDR2 YNNKEL (reference sequence). This CDR3 spans 17 amino acids. Trimming took off 4 bases at V and 0 bases at J, with 18 bases between the two ends. As regards this clonotype: What it recognizes is unknown.

Study-level findings and limits: Estimates of diversity drawn from one million T cells were considered underestimates. With unsorted PBMCs, a conclusive comparison of naive versus antigen-experienced cells was not possible.

A second PCR of roughly 7 to 11 cycles used a sample-barcoded 5' primer and a J-beta primer mix. TCRdb re-derived calls from the 5' RACE reads in MiXCR, one entry per CDR3 protein. The table lists over a million distinct CDR3 sequences, around 59% of them singletons. The origin of this receptor is a man aged 18 to 30 in good health. Sequenced: blood. This chain joins TRBV3-1 and TRBJ2-5, with D possibly TRBD2 on 5 matching bases. CDR3 region: CASSPGKRSSNQETQYF. CDR3 nucleotide sequence: TGTGCCAGCAGCCCGGGGAAGAGGTCCTCCAACCAAGAGACCCAGTACTTC.